A single sample gave rise to the 32 T cell receptor beta chains below, sequenced in a study of CDR3 diversity in severe acne. TCRdb passed the PCR reads through MiXCR, listing each CDR3 protein once. Of 100,000 or so distinct CDR3 sequences in the sample, roughly 51% were seen once. Sequenced: blood. The receptors were gathered from a male donor with acne.

This clonotype came up a few times. The chain couples TRBV9 to TRBJ1-1, with D tentatively TRBD1 (5 bases). The CDR3 covers 14 residues. Trimming stripped 5 bases from V and 5 bases from J, with 16 bases between. The germline V gene encodes CDR1 SGDLS and CDR2 YYNGEE. The CDR3 here is CASSLGVSDTEAFF. The CDR3 DNA follows: TGTGCCAGCAGTCTGGGGGTCTCAGATACTGAAGCTTTCTTT.

This clonotype appeared many times. The V call is TRBV7-8, the J call TRBJ2-7; TRBD2 matches 13 bases. The germline CDR1 and CDR2 sequences are SGHVS and FQNEAQ. V was clipped by 5 bases and J by 7 bases; unmatched bases: 8. This CDR3 is built from 15 residues. DNA for the CDR3: TGTGCCAGCAGCACCCGGACTAGCGGGAGCGGAGAGCAGTACGTC. Translating gives CASSTRTSGSGEQYV.

The V and J genes are TRBV25-1 and TRBJ2-5, with D possibly TRBD2 on 6 matching bases. This CDR3 has 15 amino acids. Trimming removed 6 bases from V and 2 bases from J, with 16 bases in between. CDR1 and CDR2 (germline): MGHDK, SYGVNS. CDR3 in DNA: TGTGCCAGCAGCTTAGCGGAGAGCGGGCAAGAGACCCAGTACTTC. Translated, it gives CASSLAESGQETQYF.

The chain couples TRBV19 to TRBJ1-2, with a tentative D call TRBD1 (6 bases). Germline lookup yields CDR1 LNHDA and CDR2 SQIVND (reference sequence). This CDR3 is 12 amino acids long. Written as DNA, the CDR3 is TGTGCATCGTTGGGGGACATGAATGGCTACACCTTC. Translation: CASLGDMNGYTF.

This clonotype was observed a handful of times. This sequence joins TRBV11-2 and TRBJ1-1; D remains ambiguous. Trimming pared 11 bases from V and 1 base from J, leaving 11 bases between. The CDR3 has 12 amino acids. CDR1 is SGHAT and CDR2 is FQNNGV in the germline V gene. As DNA, the CDR3 is TGTGCCTCAACAGAGACGAACACTGAAGCTTTCTTT. Residues: CASTETNTEAFF.

Concerning this clonotype itself: One end of the junction does not line up with germline, which may come from a read error. The chain couples TRBV12-3 or TRBV12-4 to TRBJ2-3; the D gene could be TRBD1 or TRBD2 (5 bases each). This CDR3 contains 15 residues. The CDR3 spells CACSFWDGYTDTQYF. Written as DNA, the CDR3 is TGTGCCTGCAGTTTTTGGGACGGATACACAGATACGCAGTATTTT.

This clonotype showed up many times. J is TRBJ2-1 and V is TRBV5-8, with no clear D. CDR1 SGHTS and CDR2 YDEGEE come from the germline V gene. The CDR3 is 14 amino acids. Trimming removed 2 bases at V and 2 bases at J, with 8 bases between. The CDR3 region is CASSFTAPYNEQFF. The CDR3 nucleotides read TGTGCCAGCAGCTTTACGGCACCCTACAATGAGCAGTTCTTC.

This rearrangement joins TRBV20-1 to TRBJ2-5; D possibly corresponds to TRBD1 (7 bases). Germline lookup yields CDR1 DFQATT and CDR2 SNEGSKA (reference sequence). This CDR3 has 13 residues. V gave up 5 bases and J gave up 7 bases, with 17 bases separating them. The DNA of the CDR3 is TGCAGTGCTCATCAGGGGGAGGAAGGGACCCAGTACTTC. Protein product: CSAHQGEEGTQYF.

In the case of this clonotype: No conserved phenylalanine or tryptophan is present at the end of the CDR3, so a read error is the likely explanation. The chain uses TRBV7-2 and TRBJ1-6, with D perhaps matching TRBD1 (6 bases). The CDR3 runs to 15 residues. Looked up from germline, CDR1 is SGHTA and CDR2 is FQGNSA. The V end was cut by 5 bases, the J end by 7 bases, with 15 bases between. The chain's CDR3 is CASSTWTEKNSPLHL. CDR3 DNA: TGTGCCAGCAGCACATGGACAGAAAAAAATTCACCCCTCCACCTT.

This clonotype came up once. The gene calls are TRBV5-1 and TRBJ2-7; 12 bases match TRBD2. The CDR3 runs 17 residues. Germline V CDR1 and CDR2: SGHRS, YFSETQ. J was trimmed by 4 bases and V by 0 bases; bases with no gene match: 8. CDR3 bases: TGCGCCAGCAGCTTGGCTCCTAGCGGGAGGGGCGTATACGAGCAGTACTTC. This encodes CASSLAPSGRGVYEQYF.

The chain combines TRBV7-2 with TRBJ2-7; TRBD2 aligns across 12 bases. CDR1 is SGHTA and CDR2 is FQGNSA in the germline V gene. V shed 5 bases and J 6 bases; nucleotides not matched to a gene: 8. The CDR3 totals 15 residues. The CDR3 spells CASSLSTSGGVEQYF. The CDR3 DNA reads as TGTGCCAGCAGCCTCTCGACTAGCGGGGGTGTCGAGCAGTACTTC. The full variable domain, rest sourced from reference TRBV7-2 and TRBJ2-7, is GAGVSQSPSNKVTEKGKDVELRCDPISGHTALYWYRQSLGQGLEFLIYFQGNSAPDKSGLPSDRFSAERTGGSVSTLTIQRTQQEDSAVYLCASSLSTSGGVEQYFGPGTRLTVT.

This clonotype was detected only once. A much larger clone is a single base away; this may be a read error. The CDR3 nucleotides read TGTGCCAGCAGTCTAGAGGGCAATCGGCCCCAGCATTTT. It encodes CASSLEGNRPQHF. V gene TRBV7-2 combines with J gene TRBJ1-5; D ambiguous. CDR1 and CDR2 (germline): SGHTA, FQGNSA. The CDR3 is made up of 13 amino acids.

This sequence joins TRBV7-2 and TRBJ2-7; D not resolved. V lost 4 bases and J lost 5, with 12 bases in between. CDR3 length equals 13 residues. The germline V gene has CDR1 SGHTA and CDR2 FQGNSA. CDR3 sequence reads: CASSSLRNDEQYF. The CDR3, as DNA: TGTGCCAGCAGCTCGCTACGAAACGACGAGCAGTACTTC.

At least ten counts were recorded for this clonotype. V and J are TRBV7-9 and TRBJ2-5, with D perhaps TRBD1 or TRBD2 (5 bases each). The CDR3 totals 15 residues. Trimming cost V 5 bases and J 2 bases, with 15 bases left between them. Germline CDR1 reads SEHNR; CDR2 reads FQNEAQ (reference sequence). DNA for the CDR3: TGTGCCAGCAGCCCATTCGGGGCCCGACAAGAGACCCAGTACTTC. Translating gives CASSPFGARQETQYF.

This clonotype was picked up one time. This could be a read error, since a much larger clone is one nucleotide away. The chain links TRBV20-1 to TRBJ2-7; 7 bases agree with TRBD1. Matching the DNA end better, TRBJ2-4 makes the J call doubtful. This CDR3 comprises 16 residues. The germline V gene has CDR1 DFQATT and CDR2 SNEGSKA (reference sequence). The CDR3 bases are TGCAGTGCTAGATATGACAGGGACAGAATTAAAAGCATTCAGTACTTC. Protein sequence: CSARYDRDRIKSIQYF.

A few counts support this clonotype. The chain links TRBV7-3 to TRBJ2-6; 8 bases agree with TRBD2. This CDR3 region has 17 residues. Germline CDR1 and CDR2: SGHTA and FQGTGA. J was trimmed by 1 base and V by 5 bases; bases with no gene match: 7. For the CDR3, the DNA is TGTGCCAGCAGCCTACTAGCGGCATATTCTGGGGCCAACGTCCTGACTTTC. Its translation: CASSLLAAYSGANVLTF.

DNA for the CDR3: TGCAGCGTTGACCTCCTAGCGGGGGGTCAAGAGACCCAGTACTTC. Amino acids: CSVDLLAGGQETQYF. The J gene is TRBJ2-5, the V gene TRBV29-1; TRBD2 agrees at 11 bases. V was pared by 3 bases and J by 2 bases, with 5 bases of the junction left unmatched. Looked up from germline, CDR1 is SQVTM and CDR2 is ANQGSEA. The CDR3 totals 15 residues.

This clonotype was picked up a small number of times. The chain couples TRBV6-1 to TRBJ2-1, with TRBD2 as a possible D gene (6 bases). Trimming took 8 bases from V and 5 from J, leaving 16 bases between them. Germline V CDR1 and CDR2: MNHNS, SASEGT. CDR3 length: 14 amino acids. The CDR3 bases are TGTGCCAGCGCGGTGGGTGGGAGGCACAATGAGCAGTTCTTC. It yields the protein CASAVGGRHNEQFF.

Comment on this clonotype: One end of the junction varies from germline; a read error may be responsible. The V call is TRBV7-6, the J call TRBJ2-2; possible D gene TRBD2, 6 bases. CDR3 length: 15 residues. Germline V lookup: CDR1 SGHVS, CDR2 FNYEAQ. In DNA, the CDR3 is TGTGCTAGCAGCCATGGGGGAGGAAGCACCGGGGAGCTGTTTTTT. Translation gives CASSHGGGSTGELFF.

With respect to this clonotype: Being one base from a much bigger clone, this may be a read error. The CDR3 bases are TGCAGTGCTAGGGCCGCCGGGACTAGTGGCGGGGAGACCCAGTACTTC. It is translated as CSARAAGTSGGETQYF. The genes are TRBV20-1 and TRBJ2-5, with 8 bases identical to TRBD2. CDR1 is DFQATT, CDR2 SNEGSKA, per germline (reference sequence). The V segment lost 3 bases and the J segment 5 bases; nucleotides outside the gene matches: 14. The CDR3 is 16 residues long.

A word on this clonotype: This may stem from a read error, because a much larger clone lies one nucleotide away. The rearrangement joins TRBV2 to TRBJ2-7; D not resolved. V shed 3 bases and J shed 6 bases, with 9 bases lying between them. Germline-derived CDR1 and CDR2 are SNHLY and FYNNEI. The CDR3 has 12 amino acids. CDR3 in DNA: TGTGCCAGCAGTGACTGGGGTCGCGAGCAGTACTTC. Its protein product is CASSDWGREQYF.

The chain couples TRBV24-1 to TRBJ2-7; TRBD1 matches 7 bases. The V gene end was trimmed by 4 bases and the J gene end by 1 base; junction bases not matched to a gene: 6. The germline V gene has CDR1 KGHDR and CDR2 SFDVKD. This CDR3 region has 15 residues. The CDR3 coding sequence is TGTGCCACCAGTGACGACCCGGGACAGTCCTACGAGCAGTACTTC. Its protein product is CATSDDPGQSYEQYF.

This clonotype was recorded at least ten times. The chain links TRBV2 to TRBJ1-2; D not certain. CDR3 size: 13 residues. The germline V gene encodes CDR1 SNHLY and CDR2 FYNNEI. V was trimmed by 6 bases and J by 9 bases, leaving 17 bases between them. In DNA, the CDR3 is TGTGCCAGCAGCGCGGACCTCGATGAGAGCTACACCTTC. Its protein is CASSADLDESYTF.

V and J are TRBV20-1 and TRBJ2-7; TRBD1 agrees at 8 bases. Trimming removed 1 base from V and 5 bases from J; junction bases left unmatched: 4. Germline values: CDR1 DFQATT, CDR2 SNEGSKA (reference sequence). The CDR3 consists of 13 residues. The CDR3 loop is CSARGDRRNEQYF. The CDR3 nucleotides read TGCAGTGCTAGAGGGGACAGGAGGAACGAGCAGTACTTC.

This clonotype has at least ten counts. This chain links TRBV9 with TRBJ2-1, with 11 bases that match TRBD2. From germline, CDR1 is SGDLS and CDR2 YYNGEE. The CDR3 runs 16 residues. Germline trimming cut 0 bases from V and 10 bases from J; bases unmatched to any gene: 9. The CDR3 loop is CASSVALSGRVEEQFF. The CDR3 coding sequence is TGTGCCAGCAGCGTAGCTCTTAGCGGGAGGGTTGAGGAGCAGTTCTTC.

This clonotype was found many times. The rearrangement links TRBV19 to TRBJ1-5; D not resolved. Germline V gives CDR1 LNHDA, CDR2 SQIVND (reference sequence). The CDR3 covers 13 residues. With 0 bases removed from V and 4 bases from J, the gap between germline ends came to 4 bases. As DNA, the CDR3 is TGTGCCAGTAGTATAGAACGAAATCAGCCCCAGCATTTT. It codes for CASSIERNQPQHF.

This clonotype was recorded once. Likely a read error: the CDR3 ends without its conserved phenylalanine or tryptophan. CDR3 bases: TGCGCCAGCAGACTAGTTCTAGCGGGAAGCGAGACCCAGTACTGC. This encodes CASRLVLAGSETQYC. The chain has TRBV4-1 and TRBJ2-5; the match to TRBD2 covers 9 bases. The germline V gene encodes CDR1 MGHRA and CDR2 YSYEKL. CDR3 size: 15 residues. Trimming at V came to 6 bases and at J to 5 bases, leaving 10 bases not matched to a gene.

Concerning this clonotype itself: Relative to the germline gene, one junction end is altered; a read error may explain this. The genes are TRBV11-2 and TRBJ2-5, with D perhaps TRBD2 (6 bases). This CDR3 comprises 17 residues. Germline-derived CDR1 and CDR2 are SGHAT and FQNNGV. The CDR3 sequence: CASSSSPGAGVQGTQYF. The CDR3 DNA sequence: TGTGCCAGCAGCTCCTCCCCGGGAGCGGGCGTCCAAGGGACCCAGTACTTC.

The chain uses TRBV20-1 and TRBJ1-2, with D unresolved. Trimming took 4 bases from V and 3 from J, leaving 9 bases between them. Per germline, CDR1 DFQATT and CDR2 SNEGSKA (reference sequence). The CDR3 contains 12 residues. Here the CDR3 reads CSAMNRDYGYTF. CDR3 DNA sequence: TGCAGTGCTATGAACAGAGACTATGGCTACACCTTC.

The chain's CDR3 is CASSLLGGAAIYNEQFF. CDR3 bases: TGTGCCAGCAGCTTATTAGGGGGCGCAGCCATTTACAATGAGCAGTTCTTC. The gene calls are TRBV7-3 and TRBJ2-1; 7 bases fit TRBD1. The CDR3 totals 17 residues. CDR1 is SGHTA, CDR2 FQGTGA, per germline. Unmatched junction bases numbered 11, after V lost 2 bases and J lost 4 bases. Combining the CDR3 with reference TRBV7-3 and TRBJ2-1 gives the whole variable domain GAGVSQTPSNKVTEKGKYVELRCDPISGHTALYWYRQSLGQGPEFLIYFQGTGAADDSGLPNDRFFAVRPEGSVSTLKIQRTERGDSAVYLCASSLLGGAAIYNEQFFGPGTRLTVL.

This clonotype occurred many times. The V call is TRBV11-2, the J call TRBJ2-1; TRBD2 aligns across 8 bases. Germline CDR1 SGHAT, CDR2 FQNNGV. Trimming removed 3 bases from V and 7 bases from J; junction bases left unmatched: 8. This CDR3 comprises 15 residues. The CDR3 spells CASSFTGRAGNEQFF. As DNA, the CDR3 is TGTGCCAGCAGCTTTACCGGGAGGGCCGGGAATGAGCAGTTCTTC.

This chain links TRBV13 with TRBJ2-5; maybe TRBD2 (6 bases). V dropped 3 bases and J dropped 4 bases, with 9 bases sitting between them. This CDR3 contains 13 residues. Germline CDR1 reads PRHDT; CDR2 reads FYEKMQ (reference sequence). CDR3 amino acids: CASSLEGRETQYF. In DNA, the CDR3 is TGTGCCAGCAGCTTGGAGGGCAGAGAGACCCAGTACTTC.